This is a list of T cell receptor beta chains from one sample in a study of cytomegalovirus exposure and HLA in healthy donors. The assay was immunoSEQ multiplex PCR, and TCRdb's table has in-frame clones only and misses some. Among 150,000 to 200,000 clones, 80% to 90% were seen once, and the ten largest hold less than 2.5%. Sequences were obtained from PBMCs. All receptors derive from a man aged 18-30 years in good health and CMV-seropositive. CDR3s include the opening cysteine and the closing phenylalanine or tryptophan. The D gene is left open where the match is weak. Size tells how often a clone was seen (once, few, many) or the class of an expanded clone, and some rows leave it out.

clone_size	v_call	d_call	j_call	cdr3_nt	cdr3_aa
NA	TRBV7-9	NA	TRBJ2-3	TGTGCCAGCAGCATCACGAGCGGAAACACAGATACGCAGTATTTT	CASSITSGNTDTQYF
NA	TRBV5-1	TRBD1	TRBJ1-1	TGCGCCAGCAGCCCGGAAGGAGGACAGGGAGGAGCTTTCTTT	CASSPEGGQGGAFF
NA	TRBV18	NA	TRBJ2-3	TGTGCCAGCTCACCCAGACAGGGCACAGATACGCAGTATTTT	CASSPRQGTDTQYF
once	TRBV15	NA	TRBJ1-4	TGTGCCACCAGCAGCGGGACAAGTACCCCAAAACTGTTTTTT	CATSSGTSTPKLFF
NA	TRBV7-9	NA	TRBJ1-1	TGTGCCAGCAGTTTAGGGTCGGCTGAAGCTTTCTTT	CASSLGSAEAFF
NA	TRBV18	NA	TRBJ1-2	TGTGCCAGCTCCCCGCCTCTCCCACCGACTCACTATGGCTACACCTTC	CASSPPLPPTHYGYTF
NA	TRBV7-9	NA	TRBJ2-5	TGTGCCAGCAGCCCAGAGGGTGGGGTAGAGACCCAGTACTTC	CASSPEGGVETQYF
NA	TRBV7-8	TRBD1	TRBJ1-3	TGTGCCAGCAGCTTAGCCCCTGGGACAGCGAGCTCTGGAAACACCATATATTTT	CASSLAPGTASSGNTIYF
NA	TRBV29-1	TRBD2	TRBJ2-7	TGCAGCGTTTCGACTAGCGGGGGGTACGAGCAGTACTTC	CSVSTSGGYEQYF
once	TRBV10-3	NA	TRBJ1-5	TGTGCCATCAGTGACAGATCTAGCAATCAGCCCCAGCATTTT	CAISDRSSNQPQHF
NA	TRBV13	TRBD1	TRBJ2-7	TGTGCCAGCAGCGGAGGGACAGGGGCCTTCTACGAGCAGTACTTC	CASSGGTGAFYEQYF
NA	TRBV29-1	NA	TRBJ2-2	TGCAGCGCTTCAGGGTTGGCGGAGCTGTTTTTT	CSASGLAELFF
NA	TRBV7-2	NA	TRBJ2-5	TGTGCCAGCAGCTTAGATGGGGGTGTAGTCAGGGGAGAGACCCAGTACTTC	CASSLDGGVVRGETQYF
NA	TRBV11-3	NA	TRBJ2-3	TGTGCCAGCAGCTCCCAGACTACAGATACGCAGTATTTT	CASSSQTTDTQYF
NA	TRBV11-2	NA	TRBJ1-6	TGTGCCAGCCGGACATTTTCTGATAATTCACCCCTCCACTTT	CASRTFSDNSPLHF
few	TRBV27	NA	TRBJ2-3	TGTGCCAGCAGCTTAGAAGGTGGGACAACTACGGTCACAGATACGCAGTATTTT	CASSLEGGTTTVTDTQYF
NA	TRBV19	TRBD2	TRBJ2-2	TGTGCCAGTAGTATGGGTCCGGGAGGAGGGGAGCTGTTTTTT	CASSMGPGGGELFF
NA	TRBV12-5	TRBD1	TRBJ1-5	TGTGCTAGTGGTTTGGCCGGGACAGGGGGTGGCCCCCAGCATTTT	CASGLAGTGGGPQHF
NA	TRBV2	TRBD2	TRBJ2-5	TGTGCCAGCACTGGGACTAGCGGGGGCCAAGAGACCCAGTACTTC	CASTGTSGGQETQYF
NA	TRBV11-2	NA	TRBJ1-5	TGTGCCAGCAGTACGGGGGGCGGGCCCCAGCATTTT	CASSTGGGPQHF
NA	TRBV27	NA	TRBJ1-5	TGTGCCAGCAGTAGGGGGACAAATAGCAATCAGCCCCAGCATTTT	CASSRGTNSNQPQHF
few	TRBV7-2	TRBD2	TRBJ2-2	TGTGCCAGCACCCTAGCGGGGGGGTCCACCGGGGAGCTGTTTTTT	CASTLAGGSTGELFF
once	TRBV25-1	NA	TRBJ1-1	TGTGCCAGCAGTGGGACCAAACAGGGCTACACTGAAGCTTTCTTT	CASSGTKQGYTEAFF
NA	TRBV2	TRBD2	TRBJ2-1	TGTGCCAGCAGGTGGGGCCTCCGGGGGTATAGCGGGGGGCCCAATGAGCAGTTCTTC	CASRWGLRGYSGGPNEQFF
NA	TRBV2	NA	TRBJ1-1	TGTGCCAGCAGTGTCACCGGTGAAGCTTTCTTT	CASSVTGEAFF
NA	TRBV5-1	NA	TRBJ1-3	TGCGCCAGCAGTGCAGGCTCTGGAAACACCATATATTTT	CASSAGSGNTIYF
NA	TRBV27	NA	TRBJ1-1	TGTGCCAGCAGTTTATCGGGGAGGGCAGGGCCCCGAACTGAAGCTTTCTTT	CASSLSGRAGPRTEAFF
NA	TRBV4-1	TRBD1	TRBJ1-1	TGCGCCAGCAGCCGGGGGACAGGCCTGGACACTGAAGCTTTCTTT	CASSRGTGLDTEAFF
NA	TRBV7-2	TRBD1	TRBJ2-7	TGTGCCAGCAGCTTGGACAGGGCGGCTGTGGGCTACGAGCAGTACTTC	CASSLDRAAVGYEQYF
NA	TRBV6-1	TRBD2	TRBJ2-7	TGTGCCAGCAGTGGACTAGCGGGGGGGACCCTACGAGAGCAGTACTTC	CASSGLAGGTLREQYF
NA	TRBV5-6	NA	TRBJ2-1	TGTGCCAGCAGCTTAGGAGGGGACCATGAGCAGTTCTTC	CASSLGGDHEQFF